The entry below describes one TCR beta chain. As yet, its antigen is unknown. The V gene lost 4 bases and the J gene lost 0 bases, with 12 bases spanning the gap. The CDR3 is 16 residues long. This sample is drawn from a study of spatial heterogeneity in lung cancer. Background on the study: Raw-read counts averaged over ten per unique TCR and UMI combination. Findings and limits, study-wide: Blood carried ubiquitous expanded tumor TCRs more at resection than follow-up.

Time point noted: sample taken at primary tumor resection. Unsorted whole RNA of tumor, nontumor lung or frozen PBMC was sequenced. One entry per CDR3 protein, called by TCRdb with MiXCR from the 5' RACE reads. Among 77,000 or so distinct CDR3 sequences, 15% to 25% were seen once, and the ten largest hold 6.2%. This chain connects TRBV12-3 or TRBV12-4 to TRBJ2-2; the D is unclear. This sequence originates from a male donor with early-stage non-small cell lung cancer. The material was PBMCs, obtained at surgery. The CDR3 protein is CASSYRPQANTGELFF. CDR3 nucleotides: TGTGCCAGCAGTTACCGACCCCAAGCGAACACCGGGGAGCTGTTTTTT.